What follows are 13 T cell receptor beta chains derived from one specimen sequenced in a study of OX40 agonist ivuxolimab in advanced cancers. TCRdb keeps only in-frame clones here, not all; method: immunoSEQ multiplex PCR. This sample has over 60,000 clones, with 85% found just once. The sample was CD4+ or CD8+ T cells sorted from blood, taken in a trial of the OX40 agonist ivuxolimab. The origin of the receptors is an adult with an advanced solid tumor such as melanoma, head and neck, liver or kidney cancer.

This sequence joins TRBV5-5 and TRBJ1-1; D possibly corresponds to TRBD1 (6 bases). Looked up from germline, CDR1 is SGHKS and CDR2 is YYEKEE (reference sequence). The V end lost 0 bases, the J end lost 1 base, and 10 bases lay between the germline ends. This CDR3 has 15 residues. CDR3: CASSLEWTENTEAFF. CDR3 DNA: TGTGCCAGCAGCTTGGAGTGGACAGAGAACACTGAAGCTTTCTTT.

This clone occurred once. The CDR3 DNA is TGTGCCAGCAGTCCGGACGGCCTTGGATCCTATAATTCACCCCTCCACTTT. Translated: CASSPDGLGSYNSPLHF. The V and J genes are TRBV27 and TRBJ1-6; D not certain. This CDR3 has 17 amino acids. Deletions cut 5 bases from V and 1 base from J, with 15 bases between. Germline CDR1 and CDR2: MNHEY and SMNVEV (reference sequence).

V usage is TRBV11-2 and J usage is TRBJ2-2; D perhaps matches TRBD2 (7 bases). The length of the CDR3 is 16 residues. Germline loops: CDR1 SGHAT, CDR2 FQNNGV. Trimming left V 5 bases short and J 8 bases short, with 21 bases between. The CDR3 nucleotides read TGTGCCAGCAGCCTCATGCGGGGGCCTGGGGAGGGGGAGCTGTTTTTT. The encoded protein is CASSLMRGPGEGELFF.

The rearrangement uses TRBV5-1 and TRBJ1-2; 9 bases agree with TRBD1. Trimming took 7 bases from V and 7 from J; bases not matched to a gene: 11. Germline V gives CDR1 SGHRS, CDR2 YFSETQ. There are 14 residues in the CDR3. CDR3 region: CASDSTGTGSGYTF. Written as DNA, the CDR3 is TGCGCCAGCGATTCTACCGGGACAGGGTCTGGCTACACCTTC.

CDR3 DNA: TGTGCCAGCAGCGTAGGAACAGGGATAGGCGAGCAGTACTTC. Translated, it gives CASSVGTGIGEQYF. The chain combines TRBV9 with TRBJ2-7; tentatively, D is TRBD1 (6 bases). The germline V gene has CDR1 SGDLS and CDR2 YYNGEE. V lost 0 bases, J lost 6 bases, and 13 bases lay in between. CDR3 length: 14 residues.

The rearrangement links TRBV7-8 to TRBJ1-3; no definite D call. Germline V gives CDR1 SGHVS, CDR2 FQNEAQ. The germline V and J ends were trimmed by 0 bases and 1 base, with 4 bases remaining between them. This CDR3 has 14 amino acids. The CDR3: CASSLARSGNTIYF. The CDR3 DNA reads TGTGCCAGCAGCTTAGCGCGGTCTGGAAACACCATATATTTT. Together with reference TRBV7-8 and TRBJ1-3, the CDR3 gives the full variable domain: GAGVSQSPRYKVAKRGQDVALRCDPISGHVSLFWYQQALGQGPEFLTYFQNEAQLDKSGLPSDRFFAERPEGSVSTLKIQRTQQEDSAVYLCASSLARSGNTIYFGEGSWLTVV.

The CDR3 reads CAISGGAASDTQYF. The CDR3 nucleotides read TGTGCCATCAGTGGAGGGGCTGCCTCAGATACGCAGTATTTT. The rearrangement uses TRBV10-3 and TRBJ2-3, with D perhaps matching TRBD1 or TRBD2 (5 bases each). This CDR3 region has 14 residues. Germline V CDR1 and CDR2: ENHRY, SYGVKD. The V and J ends lost 4 bases and 4 bases respectively, with 12 bases between them.

This clone is a singleton in its sample. V usage is TRBV5-6 and J usage is TRBJ1-1, with 8 bases aligning to TRBD1. Germline V lookup: CDR1 SGHDT, CDR2 YYEEEE. This CDR3 contains 16 residues. Trimming at V came to 2 bases and at J to 0 bases, leaving 6 bases not matched to a gene. The CDR3 is CASSFWTGLMNTEAFF. Here the CDR3 DNA reads TGTGCCAGCAGCTTTTGGACAGGGCTAATGAACACTGAAGCTTTCTTT.

The rearrangement links TRBV30 to TRBJ2-3; 11 nucleotides agree with TRBD2. Germline V lookup: CDR1 GTSNPN, CDR2 SVGIG (reference sequence). Losses at the gene ends were 5 bases for V and 4 bases for J; bases not matched to a gene: 5. There are 14 residues in the CDR3. The CDR3, as DNA: TGTGCCTGGGAACTAGCGGGAGCACCAGATACGCAGTATTTT. Translation: CAWELAGAPDTQYF.

A few counts support this clone. J is TRBJ1-6 and V is TRBV11-2, with a tentative D call TRBD1 (5 bases). The CDR3 is 15 amino acids. Germline values: CDR1 SGHAT, CDR2 FQNNGV. Trimming removed 0 bases from V and 7 bases from J, with 10 bases in between. The CDR3 reads CASSLDRVENSPLHF. The CDR3 nucleotides are TGTGCCAGCAGCTTAGACAGGGTGGAGAATTCACCCCTCCACTTT.

This sequence joins TRBV28 and TRBJ1-5; 10 bases line up with TRBD1. CDR1 and CDR2 (germline): MDHEN, SYDVKM. The CDR3 has 19 amino acids. Germline trimming cut 5 bases from V and 0 bases from J; bases unmatched to any gene: 13. The CDR3 loop is CASSGKTGGGFDSNQPQHF. In nucleotides, the CDR3 is TGTGCCAGCAGTGGGAAGACAGGGGGCGGATTTGATAGCAATCAGCCCCAGCATTTT.

The chain couples TRBV5-8 to TRBJ2-7; 7 bases map to TRBD1. Per the germline V gene, CDR1 is SGHTS and CDR2 is YDEGEE. Germline trimming cut 0 bases from V and 3 bases from J; bases unmatched to any gene: 6. CDR3 length equals 15 residues. DNA of the CDR3: TGTGCCAGCAGCTTGGAGGGGGCAGGGGGCTACGAGCAGTACTTC. Encoded protein: CASSLEGAGGYEQYF.

This rearrangement joins TRBV6-1 to TRBJ2-1; D might be TRBD2 (6 bases). V gave up 1 base and J gave up 16 bases, with 8 bases separating them. Looked up from germline, CDR1 is MNHNS and CDR2 is SASEGT. CDR3 size: 10 residues. Here the CDR3 reads CASSEGDCFF. DNA of the CDR3: TGTGCCAGCAGTGAAGGGGACTGCTTCTTC.